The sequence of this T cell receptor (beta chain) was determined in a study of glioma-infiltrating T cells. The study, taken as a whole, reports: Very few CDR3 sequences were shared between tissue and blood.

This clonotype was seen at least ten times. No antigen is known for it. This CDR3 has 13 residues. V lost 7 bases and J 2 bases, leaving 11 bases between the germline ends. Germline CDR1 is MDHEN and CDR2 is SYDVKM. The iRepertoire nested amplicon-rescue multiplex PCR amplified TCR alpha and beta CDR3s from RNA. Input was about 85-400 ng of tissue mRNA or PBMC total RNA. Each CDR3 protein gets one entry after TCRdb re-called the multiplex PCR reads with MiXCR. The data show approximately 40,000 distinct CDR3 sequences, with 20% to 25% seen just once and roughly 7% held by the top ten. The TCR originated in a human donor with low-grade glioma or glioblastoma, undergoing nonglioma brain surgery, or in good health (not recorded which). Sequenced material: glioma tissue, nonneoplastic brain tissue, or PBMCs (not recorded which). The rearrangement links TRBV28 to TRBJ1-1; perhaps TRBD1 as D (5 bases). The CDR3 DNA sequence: TGTGCCAGCACCCGCACAGGAAACACTGAAGCTTTCTTT. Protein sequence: CASTRTGNTEAFF.